The TCR beta chain described here comes from a study of cytomegalovirus exposure and HLA in healthy donors. Use of 60 Vbeta and 13 Jbeta primers characterized the PCR. The protocol was immunoSEQ multiplex PCR, while the TCRdb copy is restricted to in-frame clones and leaves out a portion. In the table there are 150,000 to 250,000 clones, more than 65% of which are singletons. Details on this clone: Its antigen is undetermined.

The V end lost 4 bases, the J end lost 2 bases, and 9 bases lay between the germline ends. CDR1 is SGHDN, CDR2 FVKESK, per germline. The CDR3 covers 14 residues. Overall study findings and caveats: Evidence from a later analysis indicated that most CMV-associated TCR beta chains looked HLA-restricted.

The TCR originated in a girl between 5 and 17 years old in good health and CMV-seropositive. The sample consisted of PBMCs. The chain has TRBV14 and TRBJ1-5, with D possibly TRBD1 on 6 matching bases. CDR3 nucleotides: TGTGCCAGCAGCCTGGGGGGGCGCAATCAGCCCCAGCATTTT. Encoded protein: CASSLGGRNQPQHF.